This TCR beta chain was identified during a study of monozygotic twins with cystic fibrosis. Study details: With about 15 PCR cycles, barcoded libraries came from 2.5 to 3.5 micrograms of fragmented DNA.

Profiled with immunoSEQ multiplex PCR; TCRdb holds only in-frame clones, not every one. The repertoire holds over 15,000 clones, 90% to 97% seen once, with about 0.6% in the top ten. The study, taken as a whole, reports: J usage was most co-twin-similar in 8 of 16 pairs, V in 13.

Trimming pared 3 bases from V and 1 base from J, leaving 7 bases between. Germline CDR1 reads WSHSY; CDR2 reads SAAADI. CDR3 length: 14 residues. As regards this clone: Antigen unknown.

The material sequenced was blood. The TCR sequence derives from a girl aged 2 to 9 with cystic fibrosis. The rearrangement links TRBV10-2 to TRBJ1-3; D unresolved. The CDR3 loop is CASSELESGNTIYF. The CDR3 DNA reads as TGCGCCAGCAGTGAATTAGAGTCTGGAAACACCATATATTTT.